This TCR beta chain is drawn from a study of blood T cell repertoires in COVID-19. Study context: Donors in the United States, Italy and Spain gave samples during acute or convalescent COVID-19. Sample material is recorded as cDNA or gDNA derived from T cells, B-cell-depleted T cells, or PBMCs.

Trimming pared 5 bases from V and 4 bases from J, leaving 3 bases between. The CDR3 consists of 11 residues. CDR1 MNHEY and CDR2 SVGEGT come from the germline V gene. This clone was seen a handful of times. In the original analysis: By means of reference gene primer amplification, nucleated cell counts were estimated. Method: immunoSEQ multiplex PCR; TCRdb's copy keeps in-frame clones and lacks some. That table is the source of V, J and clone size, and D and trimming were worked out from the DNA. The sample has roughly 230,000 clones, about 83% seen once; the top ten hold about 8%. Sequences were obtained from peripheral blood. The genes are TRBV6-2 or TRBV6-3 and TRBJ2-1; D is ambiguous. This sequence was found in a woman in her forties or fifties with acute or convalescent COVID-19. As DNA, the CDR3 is TGTGCCAGCAGTCCGTACAATGAGCAGTTCTTC. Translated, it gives CASSPYNEQFF.